This T cell receptor beta chain was sequenced in a study of cytomegalovirus exposure and HLA in healthy donors (dated by TCRdb to about 2017). For context, the study as a whole: In an earlier analysis of about 560 of the donors, 276 Gb of sequence data and 100 million or so unique TCR beta sequences from 180 million or so T cells were reported. An early release that covered some 640 HLA-typed donors contained 300 to 350 gigabases of sequencing data and about 84 million unique TCR sequences. The genetic ancestry cluster associated with self-reported Caucasian donors included about 84% of the approximately 430 genotyped donors. The study aimed to test whether cataloging public T cell receptors could reveal signatures of past pathogen exposure. Using immunosequencing, the study profiled T cell repertoires from fewer than 700 subjects and related those repertoires to cytomegalovirus serostatus. In addition to the first cohort of 666 subjects, a separate validation cohort of approximately 130 different subjects was used. To predict cytomegalovirus infection status, the study brought together high-throughput TCR immunosequencing, statistical association of individual TCRs with disease status, and machine learning. In a later analysis, previously published TCR beta repertoires from several hundred donors were re-analyzed and high-resolution HLA genotyping was added so that TCR occurrence patterns could be studied. Rather than drawing on any new phenotypic data, the later analysis identified candidate immune exposures from TCR beta sequences and the way those sequences occurred across donors. To decide whether each TCR beta V gene segment behaved as functional or pseudogenic, an earlier analysis of approximately 600 of the donors relied on high-throughput TCR beta sequencing. Donor age, sex, ethnicity and CMV serostatus were compiled alongside the repertoire data. Genome-wide SNP genotypes for about 60% of the roughly 670 donors were used in a later genetic analysis, which treated that subset as a discovery cohort. Every repertoire in the discovery cohort had been generated on one and the same sequencing platform. HLA typing included class I and class II loci at four-digit resolution. The number of donors typed differed by locus, with 629-630 for A, B, C, DRB1 and DQB1, around 560 for DQA1, some 570 for DPA1, and approximately 470 for DPB1. Four to six DR-DQ haplotypes were handled as single units for association and clustering, since linkage in the cohort was strong. On average, approximately 250,000 unique TCR beta nucleotide sequences were sequenced per donor among 398 genotyped donors of the cohort, with 15% to 20% of those sequences being non-productive. Overall study outcomes, separate from this receptor: A later genetic analysis reported fewer N-insertions in productive TCRs among donors in an Asian-associated ancestry cluster than the roughly 720-donor mean. While some public TCRs were present in many individuals, most TCR sequences turned up only very rarely across donors. When HLA alleles, especially DR and DQ, strongly co-occurred, TCR associations were difficult to assign to individual alleles. In a later analysis, several top co-occurrence clusters were reported to appear linked to parvovirus B19, influenza, CMV and Epstein-Barr virus. HLA typing was unavailable for some donors at each locus, so association tests used only the typed subset. Only TCR beta chains were sequenced in this cohort, and the absence of alpha or paired-chain data limited detectable features. According to a later analysis, TCR association rates differed among HLA loci, with DRB1 alleles showing the most associated TCRs and HLA-C alleles showing the fewest. The classifier was reported to diagnose cytomegalovirus status with high specificity and sensitivity in both the original and validation cohorts. Linkage disequilibrium might explain the correlated functional status among segregating V segments, but an unknown experimental factor could not be excluded. The 87-base-pair reads could not distinguish some IMGT-functional V segments, including TRBV6-2 and TRBV6-3, so those segments were excluded. Broadly in line with IMGT annotations, most TCR beta V segments showed up in productive rearrangements about 87% or about 30% of the time in an earlier analysis of some 590 of the donors. A total of about 150 TCR beta chains were listed by the study as associated with cytomegalovirus. Because counts were too low, fewer than 20 rarely observed V segments, including chromosome 9 orphons, were excluded from the earlier analysis of 587 of the donors. Immune exposure information for the cohort was limited to CMV serostatus. Presence/absence analyses assumed roughly uniform sequencing depth across donors, an assumption that may not hold. A cluster of highly shared sequence variants was judged likely to represent a technical artifact of the sequencing pipeline. Specific HLA alleles were associated with 15,000 to 20,000 TCR beta sequences at a false discovery rate of 0.05 in a later analysis. It was suggested by the authors that the approach could potentially be generalized to other disease states and immunological phenotypes. A further reported finding was that TCR beta sequences accurately predicted the HLA-A and HLA-B alleles for most subjects in the first cohort. In vitro tests confirmed that a few of the cytomegalovirus-associated TCR beta chains recognize cytomegalovirus antigens. In a later genetic analysis, a missense DCLRE1C variant was associated with V-gene and J-gene trimming of TCR beta chains, and the association was replicated in an independent cohort. A later analysis found that most CMV-associated TCR beta chains appeared HLA-restricted, with HLA associations seemingly driven largely by CMV exposure. In a later analysis, HLA-associated TCR beta chains showed more clonal expansion and lower generation probabilities than non-associated chains that were equally common.

Concerning this clone itself: Its antigen is not yet known. No much larger clonotype is one base removed from it; base qualities were not supplied.

The CDR3 runs 14 amino acids, cysteine and phenylalanine included. Just the 42-base CDR3 DNA is kept, in frame starting at base 1. Trimming accounts for 3 bases at V and 0 bases at J, while the number of junction bases matched to no gene is 2. For CDR1 and CDR2, the germline V gene (reference sequence) lists WNHNN and SYGVQD. The cohort was made up of 650 to 700 healthy bone marrow donors. Cohort members were all nominally healthy when sampled, although unrecorded immune exposures were likely present. The donor was CMV seronegative and was included in the group of about 400 seronegative cohort members. A peripheral blood sample was provided by each donor, and peripheral blood mononuclear cells were used for TCR beta sequencing. The Qiagen DNeasy Blood Extraction Kit was used to extract genomic DNA from the blood cell samples. The library was made by the immunoSEQ multiplex PCR assay. For the multiplex PCR, a mixture combining 60 forward primers for TCR Vbeta segments and 13 reverse primers for TCR Jbeta segments was used. The CDR3 region of rearranged TCR beta genes was amplified from genomic DNA by a multiplex PCR assay. The Illumina HiSeq System was used to sequence the amplified TCR beta libraries as 87-base-pair reads. On the study's bioinformatics: A later analysis counted some 80 million unique TCR beta chains across the 666 repertoires, and some 12 million of these chains were shared by at least two donors. Raw reads were error-corrected and collapsed into unique sequences with a nearest-neighbor algorithm that merged closely related sequences to remove PCR and sequencing errors. Alignment of CDR3 sequences to IMGT reference sequences was used to assign V, D and J gene segments. For a sequence to be retained, a match of at least six nucleotides was required to both a V gene segment and a J gene segment. Rearrangements were called productive when the CDR3 lacked stop codons and stayed in frame with V and J; all others were non-productive. CDR3 was defined according to IMGT convention as the region running from the second conserved V-encoded cysteine to the conserved J-encoded phenylalanine. The earlier analysis of about 570 of the donors excluded any sequence lacking an unambiguous match to a single V gene segment. In an earlier analysis of some 590 of the donors, V segments were called functional above 56.7% productive rearrangements and were called segregating when the between-donor standard deviation exceeded 5%. A statistical classification framework was built to diagnose cytomegalovirus status from the catalog of TCR beta chain sequences. V and J gene assignment, in a later analysis, came from comparing TCR nucleotide sequences with IMGT/GENE-DB human TR gene sequences. Using the TCRdist pipeline, a later analysis assigned CDR3 sequences along with most-parsimonious VDJ recombination scenarios. A later analysis defined each TCR beta chain by its CDR3 amino acid sequence plus V-gene family, and excluded reads lacking a unique V-gene family. As a way to deal with suspected cross-contamination and a sequencing artifact, a later analysis dropped more than 500 nucleotide sequences that were highly shared and had low generation probability. In a later analysis, a clonal expansion index was calculated for each public chain from normalized within-repertoire ranks of inferred template counts. In a later analysis, generation probabilities were computed with a VDJ recombination model fitted to out-of-frame rearrangements, and the resulting probabilities were checked against IGoR. A later analysis scored TCR-TCR, TCR-HLA and TCR-CMV co-occurrence with hypergeometric tests, applying a repertoire-size bias correction to TCR pairs. False discovery rates were estimated in a later analysis by permuting HLA or CMV assignments 20 times. In a later analysis, co-occurring TCRs were grouped using DBSCAN, with TCRdist sequence similarity added in when clustering inside HLA-allele-positive subsets. Co-occurrence clustering excluded repertoires with fewer than 30,000 or more than 120,000 public chains, plus five with anomalous nucleotide sharing. What TCRdb holds here is the immuneACCESS table cut down to in-frame rearrangements. Part of the clones is not present; checked against another copy, under half of the missing clones reflect an unresolved V gene, and the others are unexplained. V, J and clone size are those of that table, while D and trimming were read from the DNA. The sample table records 200,000 to 250,000 clones; about 88% of these occur just once. The ten biggest clones cover 0.24% of the sample.

The TCR originated in a girl aged 2 to 10 in good health and CMV-seronegative. Sequencing was carried out using PBMCs. The sequence links TRBV10-1 to TRBJ2-7; TRBD1 matches 7 bases in the middle. The DNA sequence is given as TGCGCCAGCAGTGACGGACAGGCCTCCTACGAGCAGTACTTC. This gives the protein CASSDGQASYEQYF.